These 6 T cell receptor beta chains came from one sample sequenced in a study of T cell clonality in common variable immunodeficiency. The method was immunoSEQ multiplex PCR; TCRdb's version includes in-frame clones alone and lacks a portion of them. The profile covers 50,000 to 65,000 clones, none occurring a single time. The sequenced sample consisted of peripheral blood mononuclear cells. These receptors were taken from a person aged 18 to 70 in good health.

There are many counts of this clone. The CDR3 extends 3 residues past the end of the read, so its final part is completed from the germline J gene. The V call is TRBV19, the J call TRBJ1-1; no definite D call. The V end was cut by 5 bases, the J end by 0 bases, with 13 bases between. Germline V lookup: CDR1 LNHDA, CDR2 SQIVND (reference sequence). This CDR3 region has 15 residues. CDR3 in amino acids: CASSSWAGLNTEAFF. The CDR3 DNA, read in part, is TGTGCCAGTAGTTCGTGGGCAGGATTGAACACTGAA. The full variable domain, rest sourced from reference TRBV19 and TRBJ1-1, is DGGITQSPKYLFRKEGQNVTLSCEQNLNHDAMYWYRQDPGQGLRLIYYSQIVNDFQKGDIAEGYSVSREKKESFPLTVTSAQKNPTAFYLCASSSWAGLNTEAFFGQGTRLTVV.

This clone showed up just a few times. CDR3 region: CSARAGTAKYEQYF. CDR3 bases read: TGCAGTGCGCGAGCCGGGACAGCGAAATACGAG. This chain links TRBV20-1 with TRBJ2-7; 7 bases are a match to TRBD1. The read stops 3 residues short of the end of the CDR3; the missing end is completed from the germline J gene. This CDR3 is 14 amino acids long. The junction had 12 bases not matched to a gene; V was cut back by 6 bases and J by 4 bases. The germline V gene has CDR1 DFQATT and CDR2 SNEGSKA (reference sequence).

This clone showed up many times. The CDR3 is cut off 3 residues early in the read; its end comes from the germline J gene. The V gene is TRBV4-1, the J gene TRBJ2-3, with a possible D match to TRBD1 (5 bases). Germline CDR1 is MGHRA and CDR2 is YSYEKL. The CDR3 consists of 18 residues. V gave up 0 bases and J gave up 2 bases, with 18 bases separating them. The part of the CDR3 DNA that was read is TGCGCCAGCAGCCAAGATCCCCTGATTAGGACAACCACAGATACG. Translation: CASSQDPLIRTTTDT. The full CDR3 reads CASSQDPLIRTTTDTQYF.

This clone was counted at least ten times. The read stops 3 residues short of the end of the CDR3; the missing end is completed from the germline J gene. The chain has TRBV2 and TRBJ2-7, with 12 positions matching TRBD1. The length of the CDR3 is 14 residues. The V gene end was trimmed by 7 bases and the J gene end by 2 bases; junction bases not matched to a gene: 3. CDR1 and CDR2 (germline): SNHLY, FYNNEI. CDR3 bases read: TGTGCCAGCACCAGGGACAGGGGGCCCTACGAG. Translated: CASTRDRGPYE. In full, the CDR3 is CASTRDRGPYEQYF.

This clone was detected many times. From the germline J gene comes the end of the CDR3, since the read stops 3 residues before it. This chain connects TRBV5-1 to TRBJ2-3, with TRBD2 matching over 9 bases. V shed 6 bases and J 6 bases; nucleotides not matched to a gene: 8. Germline V gene lookup returns CDR1 SGHRS and CDR2 YFSETQ. CDR3 length: 14 amino acids. The CDR3 bases that were read are TGCGCCAGCAACGGCGGGAGGGCCCTGGATACG. Its translation: CASNGGRALDT. The CDR3, in full, reads CASNGGRALDTQYF.

This clone was observed many times. The sequenced fragment ends 3 residues before the CDR3 boundary, so the rest is inferred from the germline J gene. The chain combines TRBV13 with TRBJ1-1, with 7 bases lining up with TRBD1. This CDR3 contains 14 residues. V was pared by 5 bases and J by 6 bases, with 9 bases of the junction left unmatched. Germline V gene lookup returns CDR1 PRHDT and CDR2 FYEKMQ (reference sequence). CDR3 sequence reads: CASSTQQGRAEAFF. CDR3 DNA, as far as it was read: TGTGCCAGCAGCACGCAACAGGGGAGGGCTGAA.